A selection of T cell receptor beta chains follows, all from one sample in a study of graft-versus-host responses after intestinal transplantation. Here immunoSEQ multiplex PCR was the method, and the copy in TCRdb shows in-frame clones only, minus some. The sample carries 75,000 to 100,000 clones, about 93% recorded once. Sequenced here: PBMCs, sampled 450 to 460 days after intestinal transplant. These receptors all stem from a human patient who received an intestinal transplant, so some T cells may come from the graft donor. Both conserved end residues are part of each CDR3. The D gene is left open where the match is weak.

V	D	J	CDR3
TRBV6-5	-	TRBJ1-2	CASSYRGGRTYGYTF
TRBV9	-	TRBJ2-1	CASSVHSEQFF
TRBV5-5	TRBD2	TRBJ2-3	CASSLQSLAGAEYF
TRBV11-2	-	TRBJ2-5	CASSLVVETQYF
TRBV18	TRBD1	TRBJ1-2	CASSTDRAYGYTF
TRBV5-1	-	TRBJ1-4	CASSLGQGNEKLFF
TRBV7-2	-	TRBJ1-2	CASSLGGGGSYGYTF
TRBV5-1	TRBD1	TRBJ2-2	CASSLVGQGTDLSGELFF
TRBV7-8	TRBD1	TRBJ1-6	CASSPDRGDSPLHF
TRBV9	-	TRBJ1-3	CASSPSGPFSGNTIYF
TRBV7-9	-	TRBJ2-7	CASSLGSWVQGYEQYF
TRBV7-8	-	TRBJ1-5	CASSLGGGLNQPQHF
TRBV29-1	-	TRBJ2-3	CSVVWQWSPDTQYF
TRBV18	TRBD1	TRBJ2-7	CASSRQGSYEQYF
TRBV4-1	-	TRBJ1-5	CASSREEWDQPQHF
TRBV19	-	TRBJ2-2	CASRRFGRGAGELFF
TRBV18	-	TRBJ1-1	CASSKGPWNTEAFF
TRBV20-1	-	TRBJ1-1	CSAIAGGLLLF
TRBV9	-	TRBJ1-2	CASSVVSRASLEGYTF
TRBV4-1	TRBD2	TRBJ2-3	CASSYLPVAGSTDTQYF
TRBV13	TRBD2	TRBJ2-1	CASSPLAGGNEQFF
TRBV14	-	TRBJ2-5	CASSQVGRELSKETQYF
TRBV9	-	TRBJ1-2	CASERDGYGYTF
TRBV5-4	TRBD1	TRBJ2-7	CASSWGQGEPYEQYF
TRBV18	TRBD1	TRBJ1-2	CASSRDRGSGGYTF
TRBV19	-	TRBJ1-1	CASSAPYTEAFF
TRBV5-4	-	TRBJ1-1	CASTRRGNTEAFF
TRBV5-4	-	TRBJ2-3	CASSLVRGPGSDTQYF
TRBV18	-	TRBJ1-2	CASSPGQTNYGYTF
TRBV6-4	-	TRBJ2-3	CASSDSEGGTDTQYF
TRBV2	TRBD2	TRBJ2-7	CASSDRGVHEQYF
TRBV5-6	-	TRBJ1-6	CASSSPSKNSPLHF
TRBV9	TRBD2	TRBJ2-3	CASSVAGGSTDTQYF
TRBV6-1	TRBD2	TRBJ2-1	CASGHTSGGASEQFF
TRBV15	-	TRBJ2-2	CATSNEQANTGELFF
TRBV5-6	TRBD1	TRBJ1-5	CASSSTGFSNQPQHF
TRBV18	-	TRBJ2-3	CASSPGRAPDTQYF
TRBV11-3	-	TRBJ2-2	CASSLPGGELFF
TRBV19	-	TRBJ2-1	CASSSGYTYNEQFF
TRBV2	-	TRBJ2-5	CASSAFLGGRETQYF
TRBV19	-	TRBJ2-7	CASTTWGGPPYF
TRBV18	-	TRBJ1-1	CASSSTGIRNTEAFF